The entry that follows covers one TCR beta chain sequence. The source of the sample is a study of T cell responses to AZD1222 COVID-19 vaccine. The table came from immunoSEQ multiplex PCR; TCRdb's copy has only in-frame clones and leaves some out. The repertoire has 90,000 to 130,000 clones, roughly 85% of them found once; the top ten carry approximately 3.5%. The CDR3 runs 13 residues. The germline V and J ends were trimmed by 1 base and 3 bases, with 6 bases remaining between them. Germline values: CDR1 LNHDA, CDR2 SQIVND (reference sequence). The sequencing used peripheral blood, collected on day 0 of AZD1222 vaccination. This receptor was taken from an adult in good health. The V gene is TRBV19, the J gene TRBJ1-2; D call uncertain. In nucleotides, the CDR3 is TGTGCCAGTAGTATAGCGAGGTACTATGGCTACACCTTC. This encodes CASSIARYYGYTF.